The 13 T cell receptor beta chains listed next were all sequenced from one sample in a study of T cells in Graves' hyperthyroidism and ophthalmopathy. The source material, RNA transcripts, was used to amplify TCR beta CDR3 regions. TCR CDR3 regions were first amplified by RT-PCR with HTBI primers. TCRdb itself ran the multiplex PCR reads through MiXCR, one entry per CDR3 protein. The repertoire holds some 460,000 distinct CDR3 sequences, with about a sixth as singletons. Sequencing input: blood. The receptors stem from a woman aged 18-35 years with Graves' hyperthyroidism.

This clonotype was counted between two and nine times. A junction boundary mismatches the germline segment, possibly from a read error. This chain joins TRBV27 and TRBJ1-1; tentatively, D is TRBD1 (6 bases). CDR1 MNHEY and CDR2 SMNVEV come from the germline V gene (reference sequence). The CDR3 runs 15 residues. The CDR3 DNA follows: TGTGCCAGCGGTTTATCAATCCCTACAGGGTCTGAAGCTTTCTTT. It specifies CASGLSIPTGSEAFF.

This clonotype has a count of ten or more. The V call is TRBV2, the J call TRBJ2-4; D may be TRBD1 or TRBD2 (5 bases each). The V gene lost 1 base and the J gene lost 0 bases, with 10 bases spanning the gap. Germline CDR1 SNHLY, CDR2 FYNNEI. The length of the CDR3 is 16 residues. This chain's CDR3 is CASSEGSGRAKNIQYF. The CDR3 DNA is TGTGCCAGCAGTGAAGGTTCGGGGCGAGCCAAAAACATTCAGTACTTC. Full variable domain (missing parts from reference TRBV2 and TRBJ2-4): EPEVTQTPSHQVTQMGQEVILRCVPISNHLYFYWYRQILGQKVEFLVSFYNNEISEKSEIFDDQFSVERPDGSNFTLKIRSTKLEDSAMYFCASSEGSGRAKNIQYFGAGTRLSVL.

The J gene is TRBJ2-1, the V gene TRBV5-4; D may be TRBD2 (5 bases). Germline V gene sequence: CDR1 SGHNT, CDR2 YYREEE (reference sequence). Trimming took off 0 bases at V and 3 bases at J, with 10 bases between the two ends. The length of the CDR3 is 15 residues. CDR3 coding DNA: TGTGCCAGCAGCTTGGTGTCTAGCATCTACAATGAGCAGTTCTTC. Translating it yields CASSLVSSIYNEQFF.

This clonotype was detected ten times or more. This rearrangement joins TRBV20-1 to TRBJ2-7; TRBD1 aligns across 8 bases. CDR1 is DFQATT, CDR2 SNEGSKA, per germline (reference sequence). V gave up 4 bases and J gave up 2 bases; unmatched junction bases: 7. CDR3 length equals 14 residues. The CDR3 bases are TGCAGTGCTAAGCCGGGACAGGTACCCTACGAGCAGTACTTC. This gives the protein CSAKPGQVPYEQYF.

The J gene is TRBJ2-7, the V gene TRBV10-3, with 9 bases lining up with TRBD1. The CDR3 extends over 12 amino acids. The V segment lost 6 bases and the J segment 4 bases; nucleotides outside the gene matches: 1. Per the germline V gene, CDR1 is ENHRY and CDR2 is SYGVKD. This chain's CDR3 is CAISDRGYEQYF. For the CDR3, the DNA is TGTGCCATCAGCGACAGGGGGTACGAGCAGTACTTC.

The gene calls are TRBV2 and TRBJ2-1; maybe TRBD1 (6 bases). Trimming cost V 6 bases and J 5 bases, with 14 bases left between them. The CDR3 sequence is 14 residues long. Germline V CDR1 and CDR2: SNHLY, FYNNEI. The CDR3 here is CASRPGQQHNEQFF. CDR3 bases: TGTGCCAGCAGACCCGGACAGCAACACAATGAGCAGTTCTTC. The entire variable domain, with the rest obtained from reference TRBV2 and TRBJ2-1, is as follows: EPEVTQTPSHQVTQMGQEVILRCVPISNHLYFYWYRQILGQKVEFLVSFYNNEISEKSEIFDDQFSVERPDGSNFTLKIRSTKLEDSAMYFCASRPGQQHNEQFFGPGTRLTVL.

This clonotype was counted many times. The chain employs TRBV3-1 and TRBJ2-7; D is unresolved. The V and J ends lost 2 bases and 6 bases respectively, with 11 bases between them. Germline CDR1 LGHDT, CDR2 YNNKEL (reference sequence). This CDR3 has 13 amino acids. CDR3 nucleotides: TGTGCCAGCAGCCAAAACAGATACCCCGAGCAGTACTTC. The encoded protein is CASSQNRYPEQYF.

V gene TRBV11-3 combines with J gene TRBJ2-1; 8 bases are shared with TRBD2. Per the germline V gene, CDR1 is SGHNT and CDR2 is YENEEA. The CDR3 spans 15 residues. Germline trimming cut 5 bases from V and 8 bases from J; bases unmatched to any gene: 11. The CDR3, as DNA: TGTGCCAGCAGCCGGGGGGGGGGGGCTGGAGATGAGCAGTTCTTC. This translates into CASSRGGGAGDEQFF.

This clonotype appeared a few times. The V and J genes are TRBV4-1 and TRBJ1-2; D is unresolved. The CDR3 spans 12 residues. Germline values: CDR1 MGHRA, CDR2 YSYEKL. V was pared by 1 base and J by 8 bases, with 8 bases between. In nucleotides, the CDR3 is TGCGCCAGCAGCCAAGGTGGTTCCGGCTACACCTTC. It translates to CASSQGGSGYTF.

There are many counts of this clonotype. The chain carries TRBV5-5 and TRBJ2-1; the D is unclear. Germline lookup yields CDR1 SGHKS and CDR2 YYEKEE (reference sequence). This CDR3 has 12 residues. The V end lost 1 base, the J end lost 10 bases, and 9 bases lay between the germline ends. CDR3 in DNA: TGTGCCAGCAGCTTGTGGGCCAGAGAGCAGTTCTTC. Its translation: CASSLWAREQFF.

V usage is TRBV27 and J usage is TRBJ2-3; 9 bases align to TRBD1. The CDR3 covers 15 residues. V trimming: 6 bases; J trimming: 5 bases; junction bases outside the gene matches: 9. CDR1 and CDR2 (germline): MNHEY, SMNVEV (reference sequence). The CDR3 here is CASRSRTGDEDTQYF. The CDR3 region has the DNA TGTGCCAGCAGATCCCGGACAGGGGATGAAGATACGCAGTATTTT.

V gene TRBV9 combines with J gene TRBJ2-7; D is perhaps TRBD2 (5 bases). This CDR3 has 14 residues. Germline V gives CDR1 SGDLS, CDR2 YYNGEE. Trimming shortened V by 0 bases and J by 2 bases, and 9 bases separated the two germline ends. In DNA, the CDR3 is TGTGCCAGCAGCGTAGGAGGGATCGCCTACGAGCAGTACTTC. Translation: CASSVGGIAYEQYF.

In its sample, this clonotype was seen a few times. This sequence joins TRBV19 and TRBJ2-3, with 7 bases matching TRBD1. The ends lost 4 bases at V and 2 bases at J; junction bases unmatched: 6. The CDR3 is 15 residues long. CDR1 and CDR2 (germline): LNHDA, SQIVND (reference sequence). DNA of the CDR3: TGTGCCAGTAGTACCAGGGGGAGAGCCACAGATACGCAGTATTTT. Its translation: CASSTRGRATDTQYF.